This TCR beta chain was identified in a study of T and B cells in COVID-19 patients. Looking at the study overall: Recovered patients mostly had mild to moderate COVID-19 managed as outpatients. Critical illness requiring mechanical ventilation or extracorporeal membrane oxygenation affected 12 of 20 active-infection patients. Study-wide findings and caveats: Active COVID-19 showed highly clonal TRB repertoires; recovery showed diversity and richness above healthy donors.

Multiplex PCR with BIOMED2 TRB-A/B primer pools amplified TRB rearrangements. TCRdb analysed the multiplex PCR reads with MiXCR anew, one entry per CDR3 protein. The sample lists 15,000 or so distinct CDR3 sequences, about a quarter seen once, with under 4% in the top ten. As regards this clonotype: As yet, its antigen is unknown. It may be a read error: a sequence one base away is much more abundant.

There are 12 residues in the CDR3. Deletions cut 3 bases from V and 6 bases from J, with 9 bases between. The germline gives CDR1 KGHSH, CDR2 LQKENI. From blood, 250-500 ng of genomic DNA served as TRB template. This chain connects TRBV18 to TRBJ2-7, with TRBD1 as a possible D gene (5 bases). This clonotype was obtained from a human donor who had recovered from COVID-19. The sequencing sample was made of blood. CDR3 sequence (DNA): TGTGCCAGCTCACCGGGGCCAGTCGAGCAGTACTTC. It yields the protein CASSPGPVEQYF.